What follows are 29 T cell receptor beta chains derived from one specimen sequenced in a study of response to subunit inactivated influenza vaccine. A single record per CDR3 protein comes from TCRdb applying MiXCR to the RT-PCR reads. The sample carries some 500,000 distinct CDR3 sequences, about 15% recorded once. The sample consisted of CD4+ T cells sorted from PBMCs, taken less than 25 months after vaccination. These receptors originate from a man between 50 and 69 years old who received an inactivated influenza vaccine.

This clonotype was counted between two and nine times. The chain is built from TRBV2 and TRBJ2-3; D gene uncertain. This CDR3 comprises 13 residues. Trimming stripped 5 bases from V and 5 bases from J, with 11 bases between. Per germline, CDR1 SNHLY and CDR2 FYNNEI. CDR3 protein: CASSRTLGDTQYF. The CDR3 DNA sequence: TGTGCCAGCAGTAGGACCCTGGGAGATACGCAGTATTTT.

The CDR3 nucleotides are TGTGCCAGCAGCCCTTCAGGACAGGGGATTGGCATTCAGTACTTC. Its translation is CASSPSGQGIGIQYF. The J gene is TRBJ2-4, the V gene TRBV3-1, with 9 bases lining up with TRBD1. V trimming: 4 bases; J trimming: 9 bases; junction bases outside the gene matches: 10. Per the germline V gene, CDR1 is LGHDT and CDR2 is YNNKEL (reference sequence). The CDR3 runs 15 residues.

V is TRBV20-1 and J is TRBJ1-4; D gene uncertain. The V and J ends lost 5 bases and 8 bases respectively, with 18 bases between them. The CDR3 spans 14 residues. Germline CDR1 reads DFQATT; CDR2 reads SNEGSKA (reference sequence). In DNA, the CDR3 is TGCAGTGCTTCGAATCCGGCTCAACAGGAAAAACTGTTTTTT. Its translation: CSASNPAQQEKLFF.

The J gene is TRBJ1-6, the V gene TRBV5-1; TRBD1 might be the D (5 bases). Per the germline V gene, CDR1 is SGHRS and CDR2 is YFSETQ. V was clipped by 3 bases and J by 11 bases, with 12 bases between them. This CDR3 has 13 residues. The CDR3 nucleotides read TGCGCCAGCAGCTGGGGGACCGATGCACCCCTCCACTTT. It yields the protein CASSWGTDAPLHF.

CDR3 DNA: TGCAGCGCTGAGGGCATTGGCTATGGCTACACCTTC. Its protein is CSAEGIGYGYTF. J is TRBJ1-2 and V is TRBV20-1; D is unresolved. Germline lookup yields CDR1 DFQATT and CDR2 SNEGSKA (reference sequence). This CDR3 is built from 12 residues.

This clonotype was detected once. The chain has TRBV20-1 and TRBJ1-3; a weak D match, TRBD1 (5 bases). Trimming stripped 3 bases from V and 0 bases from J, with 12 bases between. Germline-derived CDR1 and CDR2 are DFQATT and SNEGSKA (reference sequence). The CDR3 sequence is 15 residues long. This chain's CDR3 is CSARWDLASGNTIYF. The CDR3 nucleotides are TGCAGTGCTAGGTGGGACCTAGCCTCTGGAAACACCATATATTTT.

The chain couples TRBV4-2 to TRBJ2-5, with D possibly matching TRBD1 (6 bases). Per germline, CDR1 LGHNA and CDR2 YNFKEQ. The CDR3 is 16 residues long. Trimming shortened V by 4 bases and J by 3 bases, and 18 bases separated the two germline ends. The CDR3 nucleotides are TGTGCCAGCAGCCCACGAAGCAACAGGGAAGAAGAGACCCAGTACTTC. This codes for CASSPRSNREEETQYF.

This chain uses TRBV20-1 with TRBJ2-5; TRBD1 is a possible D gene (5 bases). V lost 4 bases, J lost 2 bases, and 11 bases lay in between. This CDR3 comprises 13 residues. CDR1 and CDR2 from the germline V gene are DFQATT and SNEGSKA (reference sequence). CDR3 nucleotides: TGCAGTGCTAACTGGGGCCAACAAGAGACCCAGTACTTC. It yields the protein CSANWGQQETQYF.

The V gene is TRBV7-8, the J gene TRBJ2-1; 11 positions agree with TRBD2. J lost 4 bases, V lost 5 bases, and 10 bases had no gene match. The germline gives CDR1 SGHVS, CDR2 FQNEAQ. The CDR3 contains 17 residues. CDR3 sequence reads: CASSPFSGTSGYNEQFF. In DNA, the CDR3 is TGTGCCAGCAGCCCCTTTTCCGGGACTAGCGGATACAATGAGCAGTTCTTC.

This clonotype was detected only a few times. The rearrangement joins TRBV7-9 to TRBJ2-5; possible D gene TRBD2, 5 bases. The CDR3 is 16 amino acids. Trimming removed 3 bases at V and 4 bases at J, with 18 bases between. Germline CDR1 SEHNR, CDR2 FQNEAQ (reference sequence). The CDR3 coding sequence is TGTGCCAGCAGCTTTGAATCGGGTGGAGGACGAGAGACCCAGTACTTC. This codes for CASSFESGGGRETQYF.

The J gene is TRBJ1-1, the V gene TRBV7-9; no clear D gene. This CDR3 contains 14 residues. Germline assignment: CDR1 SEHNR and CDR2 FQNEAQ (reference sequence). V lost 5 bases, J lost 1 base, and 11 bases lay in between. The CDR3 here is CASSPDGENTEAFF. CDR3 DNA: TGTGCCAGCAGCCCTGACGGGGAGAACACTGAAGCTTTCTTT.

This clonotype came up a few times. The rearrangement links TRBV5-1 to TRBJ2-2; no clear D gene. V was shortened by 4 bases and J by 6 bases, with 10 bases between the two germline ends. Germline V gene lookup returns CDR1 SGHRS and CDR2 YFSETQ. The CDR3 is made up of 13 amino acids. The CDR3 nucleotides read TGCGCCAGCAGCCCCCTAAGGCCCGGGGAGCTGTTTTTT. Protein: CASSPLRPGELFF.

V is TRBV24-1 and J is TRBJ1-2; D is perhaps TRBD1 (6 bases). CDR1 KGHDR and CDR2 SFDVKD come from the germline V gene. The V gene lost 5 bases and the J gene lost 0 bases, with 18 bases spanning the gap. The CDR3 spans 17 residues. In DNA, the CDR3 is TGTGCCACCAGTGGGACCATAGGACAGACCGCTAACTATGGCTACACCTTC. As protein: CATSGTIGQTANYGYTF.

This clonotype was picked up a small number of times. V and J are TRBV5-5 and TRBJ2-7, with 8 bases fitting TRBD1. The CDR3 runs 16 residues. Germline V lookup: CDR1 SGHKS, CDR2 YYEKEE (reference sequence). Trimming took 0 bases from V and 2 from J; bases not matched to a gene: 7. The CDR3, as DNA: TGTGCCAGCAGCTTGGATGTAGGACAGGGTACCTACGAGCAGTACTTC. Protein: CASSLDVGQGTYEQYF.

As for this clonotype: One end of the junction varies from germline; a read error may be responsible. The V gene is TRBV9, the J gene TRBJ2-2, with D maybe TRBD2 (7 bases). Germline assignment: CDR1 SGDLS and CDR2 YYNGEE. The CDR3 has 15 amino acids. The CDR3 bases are TGTACCAGCAGCGTAGGGGGAGGGACCACCGGGGAGCTGTTTTTT. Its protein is CTSSVGGGTTGELFF.

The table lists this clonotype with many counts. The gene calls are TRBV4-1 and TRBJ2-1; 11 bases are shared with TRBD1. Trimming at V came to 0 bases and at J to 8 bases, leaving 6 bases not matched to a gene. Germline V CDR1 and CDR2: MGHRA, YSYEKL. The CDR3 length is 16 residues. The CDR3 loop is CASSQERDRGDHEQFF. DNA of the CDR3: TGCGCCAGCAGCCAAGAACGGGACAGGGGGGACCATGAGCAGTTCTTC.

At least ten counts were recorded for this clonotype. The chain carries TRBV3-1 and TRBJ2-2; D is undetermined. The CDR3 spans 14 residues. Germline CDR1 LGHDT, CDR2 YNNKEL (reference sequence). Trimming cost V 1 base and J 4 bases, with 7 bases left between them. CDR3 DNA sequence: TGTGCCAGCAGCCAAGGATCCAGCACCGGGGAGCTGTTTTTT. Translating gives CASSQGSSTGELFF.

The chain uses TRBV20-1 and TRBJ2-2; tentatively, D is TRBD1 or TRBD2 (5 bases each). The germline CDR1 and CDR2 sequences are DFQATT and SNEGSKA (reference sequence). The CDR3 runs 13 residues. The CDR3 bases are TGCACTCTAAGGGACGGGAACACCGGGGAGCTGTTTTTT. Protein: CTLRDGNTGELFF.

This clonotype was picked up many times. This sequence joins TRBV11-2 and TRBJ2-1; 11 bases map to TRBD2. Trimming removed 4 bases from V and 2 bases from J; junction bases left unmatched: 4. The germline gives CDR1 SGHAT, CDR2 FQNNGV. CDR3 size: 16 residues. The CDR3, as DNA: TGTGCCAGCAGCTCGAGACTAGCGGGACCCTACAATGAGCAGTTCTTC. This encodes CASSSRLAGPYNEQFF.

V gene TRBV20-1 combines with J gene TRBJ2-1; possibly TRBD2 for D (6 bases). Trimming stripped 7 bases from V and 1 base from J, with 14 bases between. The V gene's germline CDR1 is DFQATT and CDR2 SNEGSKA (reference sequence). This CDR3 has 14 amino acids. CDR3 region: CSGLSGFSYNEQFF. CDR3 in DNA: TGCAGTGGCCTTAGCGGATTTTCCTACAATGAGCAGTTCTTC.

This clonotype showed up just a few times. The CDR3 nucleotides are TGTGCCAGCAGATCTCTAGCGGGACTTCACAATGAGCAGTTCTTC. Its protein product is CASRSLAGLHNEQFF. The chain recombines TRBV12-3 or TRBV12-4 with TRBJ2-1, with 9 bases lining up with TRBD2. V trimming: 6 bases; J trimming: 5 bases; junction bases outside the gene matches: 8. The CDR3 is 15 residues long.

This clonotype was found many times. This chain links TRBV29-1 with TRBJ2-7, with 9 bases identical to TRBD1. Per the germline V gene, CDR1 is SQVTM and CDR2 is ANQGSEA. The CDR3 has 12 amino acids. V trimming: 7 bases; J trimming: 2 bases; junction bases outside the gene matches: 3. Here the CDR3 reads CSARTGAYEQYF. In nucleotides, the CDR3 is TGCAGCGCTAGGACAGGGGCCTACGAGCAGTACTTC.

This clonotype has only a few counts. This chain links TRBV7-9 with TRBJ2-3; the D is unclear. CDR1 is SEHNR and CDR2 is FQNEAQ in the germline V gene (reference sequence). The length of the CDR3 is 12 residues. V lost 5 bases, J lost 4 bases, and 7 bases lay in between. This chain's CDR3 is CASSRAPDTQYF. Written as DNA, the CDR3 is TGTGCCAGCAGCCGGGCTCCAGATACGCAGTATTTT.

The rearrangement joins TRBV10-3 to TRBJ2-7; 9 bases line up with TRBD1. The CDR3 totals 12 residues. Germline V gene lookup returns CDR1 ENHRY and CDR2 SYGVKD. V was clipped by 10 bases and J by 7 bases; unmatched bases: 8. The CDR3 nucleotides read TGTGCCACCGGGACAGGGTTAGGTGAGCAGTACTTC. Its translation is CATGTGLGEQYF.

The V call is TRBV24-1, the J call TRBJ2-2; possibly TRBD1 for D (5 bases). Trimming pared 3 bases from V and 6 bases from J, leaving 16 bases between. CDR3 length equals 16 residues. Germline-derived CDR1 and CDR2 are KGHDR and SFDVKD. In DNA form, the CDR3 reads TGTGCCACCAGTGATCGAAAGAAAGTAGGGGCCGGGGAGCTGTTTTTT. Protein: CATSDRKKVGAGELFF.

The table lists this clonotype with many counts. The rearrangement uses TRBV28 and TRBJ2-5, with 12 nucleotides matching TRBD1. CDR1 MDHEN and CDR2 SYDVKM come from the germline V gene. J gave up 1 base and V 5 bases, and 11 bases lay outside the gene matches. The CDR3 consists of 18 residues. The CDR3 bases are TGTGCCAGCAGTCGCCGGGACAGGGGGCGCCGCCTCCAAGAGACCCAGTACTTC. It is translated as CASSRRDRGRRLQETQYF.

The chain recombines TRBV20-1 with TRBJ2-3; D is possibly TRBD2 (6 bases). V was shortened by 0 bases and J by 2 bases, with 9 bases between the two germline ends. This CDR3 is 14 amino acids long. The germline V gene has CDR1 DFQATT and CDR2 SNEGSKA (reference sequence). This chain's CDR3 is CSARETRNTDTQYF. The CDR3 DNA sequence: TGCAGTGCTAGAGAGACTAGAAACACAGATACGCAGTATTTT.

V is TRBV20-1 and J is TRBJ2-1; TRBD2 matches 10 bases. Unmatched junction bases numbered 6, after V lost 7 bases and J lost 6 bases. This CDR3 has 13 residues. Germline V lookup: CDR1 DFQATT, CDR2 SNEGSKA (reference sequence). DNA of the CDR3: TGCAGTGTAGTTAGCGGGGGGCCCAATGAGCAGTTCTTC. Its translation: CSVVSGGPNEQFF.

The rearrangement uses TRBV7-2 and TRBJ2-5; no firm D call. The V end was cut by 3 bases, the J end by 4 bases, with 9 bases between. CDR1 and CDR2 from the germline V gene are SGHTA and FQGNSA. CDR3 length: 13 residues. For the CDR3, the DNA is TGTGCCAGCAGCTTCAACCGCCTAGAGACCCAGTACTTC. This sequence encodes CASSFNRLETQYF.